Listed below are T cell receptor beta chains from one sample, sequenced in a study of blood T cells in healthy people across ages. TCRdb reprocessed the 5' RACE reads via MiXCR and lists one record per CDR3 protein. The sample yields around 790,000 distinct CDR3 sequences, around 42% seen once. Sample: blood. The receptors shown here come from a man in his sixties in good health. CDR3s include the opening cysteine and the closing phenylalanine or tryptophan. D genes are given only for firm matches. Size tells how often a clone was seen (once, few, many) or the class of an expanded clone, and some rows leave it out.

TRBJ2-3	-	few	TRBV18	TGTGCCAGCTCAACGGGGACGCAGTATTTT	CASSTGTQYF
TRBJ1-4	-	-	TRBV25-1	TGTGCCAGCAGTGACCAGGCCGGCCTTAATGAAAAACTGTTTTTT	CASSDQAGLNEKLFF
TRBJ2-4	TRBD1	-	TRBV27	TGTGCCAGCAGTCCCGTTGGACAGGCTAGAGCCAAAAACATTCAGTACTTC	CASSPVGQARAKNIQYF
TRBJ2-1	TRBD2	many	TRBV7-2	TGTGCCAGCAGCTTATTAGCGGGGGGCCAGAATGAGCAGTTCTTC	CASSLLAGGQNEQFF
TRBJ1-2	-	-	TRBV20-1	TGCAGTGCTAGCCCTGCAGACAAGGACCATGGCTACACCTTC	CSASPADKDHGYTF
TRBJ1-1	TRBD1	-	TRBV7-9	TGTGCCAGCAGCTTAAGGCAGGGGGACGCTGAAGCTTTCTTT	CASSLRQGDAEAFF
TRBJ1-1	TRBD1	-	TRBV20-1	TGCAGTGCTAGTAACAGGGGGCGCAGCACTGAAGCTTTCTTT	CSASNRGRSTEAFF
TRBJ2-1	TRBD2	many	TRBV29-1	TGCAGCGTTGCCGGGACTAGCGGGGAAAGCTCCTACAATGAGCAGTTCTTC	CSVAGTSGESSYNEQFF
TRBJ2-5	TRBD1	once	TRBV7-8	TGTGCCAGCAGCTTAGGAGTGGGACAGGGTAGATGGGGGCAGTACTTC	CASSLGVGQGRWGQYF
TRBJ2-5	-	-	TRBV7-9	TGTGCCAGCAGCTTAATAGGGCCCCAAGAGACCCAGTACTTC	CASSLIGPQETQYF
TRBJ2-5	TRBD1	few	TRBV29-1	TGCAGCGTCGAGGGACAGGGGGCGACGAGTGAGACCCAGTACTTC	CSVEGQGATSETQYF
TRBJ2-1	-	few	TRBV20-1	TGCAGTACGTATCGGGACTCCTACAATGAGCAGTTCTTC	CSTYRDSYNEQFF
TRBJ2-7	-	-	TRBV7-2	TGTGCCAGCAGCTTAATGCATGAGCAGTACTTC	CASSLMHEQYF
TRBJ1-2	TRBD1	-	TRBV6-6	TGTGCCAGCAGGAGCGGACAGGGTGGCTACTATGGCTACACCTTC	CASRSGQGGYYGYTF
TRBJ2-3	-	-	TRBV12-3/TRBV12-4	TGTGCCAGCGGCGTAGATACGCAGTATTTT	CASGVDTQYF
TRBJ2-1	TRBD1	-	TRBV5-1	TGCGCCAGCAGCACCACAGGGGTAGCCACTTACAATGAGCAGTTCTTC	CASSTTGVATYNEQFF
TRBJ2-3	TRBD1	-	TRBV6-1	TGTGCCAGCAGTGAATGGGAGGGGACAGGGCGTACGCAGTATTTT	CASSEWEGTGRTQYF
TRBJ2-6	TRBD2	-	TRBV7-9	TGTGCCAGCAGCTCCCTAGGACTAGCGGTAGGGGCCGACGTCCTGACTTTC	CASSSLGLAVGADVLTF
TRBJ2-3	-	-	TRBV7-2	TGTGCCAGCAGCTTAGCTCTCGGAGTTACAGATACGCAGTATTTT	CASSLALGVTDTQYF
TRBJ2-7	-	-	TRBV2	TGTGCTGTAATAAGGGGAGAGTCCTACGAGCAGTACTTC	CAVIRGESYEQYF
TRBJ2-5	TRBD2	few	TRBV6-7	TGTGCCAGCAGTTACCGTACTAGCGGCGGGGTTCGGGAGACCCAGTACTTC	CASSYRTSGGVRETQYF
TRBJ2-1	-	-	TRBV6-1	TGTGCCTCCAGGGGCCCAATAACCAATGAGCAGTTCTTC	CASRGPITNEQFF
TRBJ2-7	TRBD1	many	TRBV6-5	TGTGCCAGCAGCAGGGGACAGGGGATTTACGAGCAGTACTTC	CASSRGQGIYEQYF
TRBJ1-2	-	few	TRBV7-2	TGTGCCAGCAGCTTAGGAGGGCAGGGGCTATCTAACTATGGCTACACCTTC	CASSLGGQGLSNYGYTF